This passage covers 24 T cell receptor beta chains from one sample sequenced in a study of T-cell memory formation after mild COVID-19. TCRdb called the 5' RACE reads again in MiXCR, with one record for every CDR3 protein. Of 400,000 or so distinct CDR3 sequences in the sample, 20% were seen once. Source material: PBMCs or a T cell subset sorted from them (not recorded which). The receptors stem from an adult woman who had mild COVID-19 (a few samples of this study predate the infection). Cell type and time point are not known.

A few counts support this clonotype. The genes are TRBV7-2 and TRBJ2-2; possibly TRBD1 for D (6 bases). This CDR3 has 15 residues. V was cut by 6 bases and J by 0 bases, with 11 bases left in between. The germline V gene has CDR1 SGHTA and CDR2 FQGNSA. CDR3 DNA: TGTGCCAGCAGTACCGACAGGACGAACACCGGGGAGCTGTTTTTT. This sequence encodes CASSTDRTNTGELFF. Full variable domain (rest looked up from reference TRBV7-2 and TRBJ2-2): GAGVSQSPSNKVTEKGKDVELRCDPISGHTALYWYRQSLGQGLEFLIYFQGNSAPDKSGLPSDRFSAERTGGSVSTLTIQRTQQEDSAVYLCASSTDRTNTGELFFGEGSRLTVL.

This clonotype was observed many times. V and J are TRBV29-1 and TRBJ2-5; D not certain. The CDR3 loop spans 15 amino acids. Germline assignment: CDR1 SQVTM and CDR2 ANQGSEA. Deletions cut 5 bases from V and 4 bases from J, with 20 bases between. CDR3 sequence: CSVLLEGDVGETQYF. CDR3 coding DNA: TGCAGCGTTCTCCTAGAAGGTGATGTGGGAGAGACCCAGTACTTC.

The chain combines TRBV29-1 with TRBJ2-1; D not resolved. CDR1 is SQVTM and CDR2 is ANQGSEA in the germline V gene. The germline V and J ends were trimmed by 0 bases and 6 bases, with 9 bases remaining between them. This CDR3 is 13 amino acids long. The CDR3 coding sequence is TGCAGCGTTGAAGATCTGCCCAGCAATGAGCAGTTCTTC. It is translated as CSVEDLPSNEQFF.

The gene calls are TRBV10-3 and TRBJ2-5, with D possibly matching TRBD2 (5 bases). V was shortened by 0 bases and J by 3 bases, with 14 bases between the two germline ends. Germline loops: CDR1 ENHRY, CDR2 SYGVKD. This CDR3 has 16 amino acids. The CDR3 DNA is TGTGCCATCAGTGAGTCGGAGTCCGGGAAGGAAGAGACCCAGTACTTC. Encoded protein: CAISESESGKEETQYF.

This clonotype has more than one count but fewer than ten. J is TRBJ2-7 and V is TRBV24-1, with D hard to call. CDR1 and CDR2 from the germline V gene are KGHDR and SFDVKD. The CDR3 extends over 11 amino acids. V shed 0 bases and J shed 6 bases, with 2 bases lying between them. The CDR3 nucleotides are TGTGCCACCAGTGATTTGGTCGAGCAGTACTTC. This sequence encodes CATSDLVEQYF.

V and J are TRBV27 and TRBJ2-7; tentative D call: TRBD2 (6 bases). CDR1 and CDR2 (germline): MNHEY, SMNVEV (reference sequence). CDR3 length: 14 amino acids. V was cut by 5 bases and J by 7 bases, with 18 bases left in between. The DNA of the CDR3 is TGTGCCAGCAGTCCTCCCCCGGCGGGAAGAGAGCAGTACTTC. As protein: CASSPPPAGREQYF.

This clonotype was found a few times. The chain links TRBV10-3 to TRBJ2-7, with TRBD1 identical over 10 bases. The CDR3 length is 15 residues. CDR1 is ENHRY, CDR2 SYGVKD, per germline. The V gene end was trimmed by 4 bases and the J gene end by 4 bases; junction bases not matched to a gene: 7. The CDR3 region has the DNA TGTGCCATCAGTGGGGGACAGGGGAGAAATTACGAGCAGTACTTC. Translating gives CAISGGQGRNYEQYF.

The sample holds a few counts of this clonotype. The CDR3 spells CASRTSGSDYNEQFF. The CDR3 DNA reads TGTGCCAGCAGGACTAGCGGGAGTGACTACAATGAGCAGTTCTTC. The genes are TRBV6-5 and TRBJ2-1, with 12 bases that match TRBD2. V gave up 6 bases and J gave up 3 bases; unmatched junction bases: 3. Germline loops: CDR1 MNHEY, CDR2 SVGAGI. The CDR3 is 15 residues long.

This clonotype was found many times. The rearrangement links TRBV2 to TRBJ2-7; D is uncertain. This CDR3 is 15 amino acids long. CDR1 is SNHLY, CDR2 FYNNEI, per germline. V dropped 5 bases and J dropped 2 bases, with 16 bases sitting between them. CDR3 sequence (DNA): TGTGCCAGCAGTTCCAGCCAGGTTAAGGCCTACGAGCAGTACTTC. As protein: CASSSSQVKAYEQYF. Complete variable domain (other parts from reference TRBV2 and TRBJ2-7): EPEVTQTPSHQVTQMGQEVILRCVPISNHLYFYWYRQILGQKVEFLVSFYNNEISEKSEIFDDQFSVERPDGSNFTLKIRSTKLEDSAMYFCASSSSQVKAYEQYFGPGTRLTVT.

V and J are TRBV5-5 and TRBJ2-1; 10 bases map to TRBD1. J gave up 8 bases and V 0 bases, and 11 bases lay outside the gene matches. Germline loops: CDR1 SGHKS, CDR2 YYEKEE (reference sequence). CDR3 size: 17 residues. CDR3 sequence: CASSLEARGTGDHEQFF. CDR3 DNA sequence: TGTGCCAGCAGCTTGGAGGCCCGAGGGACAGGGGACCATGAGCAGTTCTTC.

In this sample, this clonotype turned up a few times. This chain connects TRBV15 to TRBJ2-7; TRBD2 matches 10 bases. Unmatched junction bases numbered 5, after V lost 0 bases and J lost 0 bases. The CDR3 runs to 17 residues. Per germline, CDR1 LNHNV and CDR2 YYDKDF (reference sequence). The CDR3 is CATSRDLASGSSYEQYF. CDR3 DNA: TGTGCCACCAGCAGAGATCTGGCTAGCGGGAGCTCCTACGAGCAGTACTTC. Full variable domain (rest looked up from reference TRBV15 and TRBJ2-7): DAMVIQNPRYQVTQFGKPVTLSCSQTLNHNVMYWYQQKSSQAPKLLFHYYDKDFNNEADTPDNFQSRRPNTSFCFLDIRSPGLGDTAMYLCATSRDLASGSSYEQYFGPGTRLTVT.

This clonotype turned up a few times. J is TRBJ1-2 and V is TRBV10-3; D is unclear. V was pared by 0 bases and J by 7 bases, with 6 bases between. Germline lookup yields CDR1 ENHRY and CDR2 SYGVKD. The CDR3 sequence is 12 residues long. The CDR3: CAISESIRGYTF. Here the CDR3 DNA reads TGTGCCATCAGTGAGTCGATTCGTGGCTACACCTTC.

The chain carries TRBV7-9 and TRBJ1-4; D unresolved. The V end lost 5 bases, the J end lost 13 bases, and 14 bases lay between the germline ends. The CDR3 is 12 residues long. Germline loops: CDR1 SEHNR, CDR2 FQNEAQ (reference sequence). This chain's CDR3 is CASSPAGGRLFF. CDR3 coding DNA: TGTGCCAGCAGCCCAGCGGGTGGGAGACTGTTTTTT.

The CDR3 region is CASSSGLRGTSTDTQYF. CDR3 in DNA: TGTGCCAGCAGCTCCGGATTACGGGGGACTAGCACAGATACGCAGTATTTT. This chain joins TRBV7-2 and TRBJ2-3, with D perhaps matching TRBD2 (6 bases). Trimming removed 4 bases at V and 0 bases at J, with 17 bases between. CDR3 length equals 17 residues. Germline CDR1 reads SGHTA; CDR2 reads FQGNSA.

This chain's CDR3 is CASSLAEKAFF. The CDR3 DNA sequence: TGTGCCAGCAGTTTAGCGGAGAAAGCTTTCTTT. The rearrangement joins TRBV12-3 or TRBV12-4 to TRBJ1-1; D is unclear. The CDR3 runs to 11 residues. V lost 0 bases, J lost 9 bases, and 5 bases lay in between.

J is TRBJ2-1 and V is TRBV7-3; a possible D gene is TRBD1 (6 bases). The CDR3 totals 16 residues. Germline CDR1 reads SGHTA; CDR2 reads FQGTGA. V was shortened by 5 bases and J by 0 bases, with 14 bases between the two germline ends. The CDR3 spells CASSATGPTSYNEQFF. The CDR3 DNA sequence: TGTGCCAGCAGCGCGACAGGTCCGACCTCCTACAATGAGCAGTTCTTC.

This clonotype was seen only a few times. This chain uses TRBV7-9 with TRBJ2-7; tentative D call: TRBD2 (7 bases). With 2 bases removed from V and 4 bases from J, the gap between germline ends came to 15 bases. This CDR3 is built from 15 residues. Germline assignment: CDR1 SEHNR and CDR2 FQNEAQ (reference sequence). The DNA of the CDR3 is TGTGCCAGCAGCTTATCGACGGGGGGCTGGTACGAGCAGTACTTC. Its translation is CASSLSTGGWYEQYF. The full variable domain, rest sourced from reference TRBV7-9 and TRBJ2-7, is DTGVSQNPRHKITKRGQNVTFRCDPISEHNRLYWYRQTLGQGPEFLTYFQNEAQLEKSRLLSDRFSAERPKGSFSTLEIQRTEQGDSAMYLCASSLSTGGWYEQYFGPGTRLTVT.

This chain uses TRBV15 with TRBJ2-7, with unresolved D. Germline-derived CDR1 and CDR2 are LNHNV and YYDKDF (reference sequence). The CDR3 runs to 13 residues. The V and J ends lost 4 bases and 3 bases respectively, with 10 bases between them. As DNA, the CDR3 is TGTGCCACCAGCATAGTCAAGGGCTACGAGCAGTACTTC. Translating gives CATSIVKGYEQYF. The complete variable domain, with remaining parts taken from reference TRBV15 and TRBJ2-7, reads DAMVIQNPRYQVTQFGKPVTLSCSQTLNHNVMYWYQQKSSQAPKLLFHYYDKDFNNEADTPDNFQSRRPNTSFCFLDIRSPGLGDTAMYLCATSIVKGYEQYFGPGTRLTVT.

The chain has TRBV7-9 and TRBJ2-1; a weak D match, TRBD1 (6 bases). Trimming shortened V by 4 bases and J by 5 bases, and 24 bases separated the two germline ends. The CDR3 spans 18 residues. Germline V lookup: CDR1 SEHNR, CDR2 FQNEAQ (reference sequence). Here the CDR3 reads CASSSRTQGYRDNNEQFF. The CDR3 nucleotides read TGTGCCAGCAGCTCCCGGACCCAGGGTTATCGGGACAACAATGAGCAGTTCTTC.

The chain uses TRBV20-1 and TRBJ2-1, with 7 bases identical to TRBD2. The CDR3 consists of 14 residues. Germline CDR1 DFQATT, CDR2 SNEGSKA (reference sequence). The DNA of the CDR3 is TGCAGGGCCTACCACACTAGCGCACGCAATGAGCAGTTCTTC. Translating gives CRAYHTSARNEQFF.

The V gene is TRBV4-3, the J gene TRBJ2-7; D possibly uses TRBD1 or TRBD2 (6 bases each). Trimming shortened V by 0 bases and J by 3 bases, and 18 bases separated the two germline ends. The CDR3 extends over 17 amino acids. CDR1 and CDR2 (germline): LGHNA, YSLEER. CDR3: CASSQDPPGGARYEQYF. CDR3 DNA: TGCGCCAGCAGCCAAGACCCCCCCGGGGGCGCCCGCTACGAGCAGTACTTC.

J is TRBJ1-2 and V is TRBV11-2; 7 bases align to TRBD1. Unmatched junction bases numbered 9, after V lost 6 bases and J lost 2 bases. This CDR3 is 15 amino acids long. Germline V gene data show CDR1 as SGHAT and CDR2 as FQNNGV. The CDR3 is CASRRPGQKNYGYTF. CDR3 nucleotide sequence: TGTGCCAGCAGACGCCCGGGACAGAAGAACTATGGCTACACCTTC.

The chain joins TRBV7-6 to TRBJ2-7; TRBD2 matches 8 bases. V lost 1 base to trimming and J lost 6 bases; unmatched junction nucleotides: 8. Germline lookup yields CDR1 SGHVS and CDR2 FNYEAQ. The CDR3 covers 15 residues. CDR3 sequence: CASSLDSFGGGEQYF. For the CDR3, the DNA is TGTGCCAGCAGCTTAGATTCGTTCGGGGGGGGCGAGCAGTACTTC. The full variable domain, its missing parts supplied by reference TRBV7-6 and TRBJ2-7, is GAGVSQSPRYKVTKRGQDVALRCDPISGHVSLYWYRQALGQGPEFLTYFNYEAQQDKSGLPNDRFSAERPEGSISTLTIQRTEQRDSAMYRCASSLDSFGGGEQYFGPGTRLTVT.

This clonotype was counted at least ten times. This sequence joins TRBV29-1 and TRBJ2-3; 8 bases align to TRBD2. The CDR3 has 14 amino acids. The junction had 3 bases not matched to a gene; V was cut back by 1 base and J by 3 bases. Germline loops: CDR1 SQVTM, CDR2 ANQGSEA. The CDR3 protein is CSVEGSGMTDTQYF. Here the CDR3 DNA reads TGCAGCGTTGAAGGTAGCGGGATGACAGATACGCAGTATTTT.